The sample holds a few counts of the clone carrying this TCR beta chain. Its antigen is not identified. The beta constant-region primer was an equimolar mix of two oligonucleotides covering TRBC1 and TRBC2. The ligated cDNA underwent four PCR rounds using SP2 and nested alpha and beta constant-region primers. TCRdb reanalysed the UMI-ligation and nested PCR reads using MiXCR and keeps one entry per CDR3 protein. The table includes 98,000 or so distinct CDR3 sequences, 13% to 15% detected once. The entry originates in a study of naive and memory T cell subsets. Notes on the study in general: Naive repertoires, especially CD8, held a few larger clonotypes, possibly memory cells re-expressing CD45RA. In naive cells, over 85% of TCR sequences were seen only once. RNA-based TCR counts may shift with T cell activation and differentiation.

CDR3 size: 15 residues. Germline V gene data show CDR1 as SNHLY and CDR2 as FYNNEI. Trimming took off 3 bases at V and 3 bases at J, with 14 bases between the two ends. Sequencing was carried out using naive CD8+ T cells from blood. The source is a human donor in good health. This chain joins TRBV2 and TRBJ2-5; perhaps TRBD2 as D (5 bases). CDR3 protein: CASSERRGKEETQYF. The CDR3 region has the DNA TGTGCCAGCAGTGAGCGTCGGGGAAAGGAAGAGACCCAGTACTTC.